Below, 10 T cell receptor beta chains from the same sample are listed, as sequenced in a study of T cell responses to AZD1222 COVID-19 vaccine. Some clones are missing from TCRdb's copy, which holds only in-frame ones; the method was immunoSEQ multiplex PCR. Its table records around 150,000 clones. Sequenced sample: peripheral blood. These receptor sequences come from an adult in good health.

This chain joins TRBV7-8 and TRBJ2-7, with unresolved D. With 1 base removed from V and 0 bases from J, the gap between germline ends came to 10 bases. There are 15 residues in the CDR3. Germline V gene lookup returns CDR1 SGHVS and CDR2 FQNEAQ. The CDR3 DNA reads as TGTGCCAGCAGCTTAGAACGGCAAAGCTCCTACGAGCAGTACTTC. Translating it yields CASSLERQSSYEQYF.

The J gene is TRBJ1-3, the V gene TRBV24-1, with a weak D call TRBD1 (5 bases). Trimming left V 4 bases short and J 0 bases short, with 12 bases between. The CDR3 is made up of 16 amino acids. Germline V lookup: CDR1 KGHDR, CDR2 SFDVKD. The CDR3 sequence: CATSDKGTDSGNTIYF. CDR3 in DNA: TGTGCCACCAGTGACAAAGGGACGGACTCTGGAAACACCATATATTTT.

The chain couples TRBV5-1 to TRBJ1-2; D perhaps matches TRBD1 (5 bases). Between the trimmed V and J ends, which lost 4 bases and 2 bases, there was a span of 9 bases. Germline loops: CDR1 SGHRS, CDR2 YFSETQ. The length of the CDR3 is 13 residues. The CDR3 DNA reads as TGCGCCAGCAGCCGGGGGACGAACTATGGCTACACCTTC. It is translated as CASSRGTNYGYTF. Using reference TRBV5-1 and TRBJ1-2 for the parts outside the CDR3, the full variable domain is KAGVTQTPRYLIKTRGQQVTLSCSPISGHRSVSWYQQTPGQGLQFLFEYFSETQRNKGNFPGRFSGRQFSNSRSEMNVSTLELGDSALYLCASSRGTNYGYTFGSGTRLTVV.

The rearrangement joins TRBV3-1 (or the pseudogene TRBV3-2) to TRBJ1-4; 8 positions match TRBD1. The germline gives CDR1 LGHDT, CDR2 YNNKEL (reference sequence). The CDR3 covers 14 residues. The ends lost 6 bases at V and 3 bases at J; junction bases unmatched: 3. DNA of the CDR3: TGTGCCAGCAGAAGGACAGGGCCTAATGAAAAACTGTTTTTT. This encodes CASRRTGPNEKLFF.

The V gene is TRBV5-1, the J gene TRBJ1-2; 7 nucleotides match TRBD1. Germline trimming cut 2 bases from V and 4 bases from J; bases unmatched to any gene: 8. This CDR3 spans 15 amino acids. Germline V gene sequence: CDR1 SGHRS, CDR2 YFSETQ. The CDR3 here is CASSLAPGQRYGYTF. The CDR3 coding sequence is TGCGCCAGCAGCTTAGCCCCGGGACAGCGCTATGGCTACACCTTC. The entire variable domain, with the rest obtained from reference TRBV5-1 and TRBJ1-2, is as follows: KAGVTQTPRYLIKTRGQQVTLSCSPISGHRSVSWYQQTPGQGLQFLFEYFSETQRNKGNFPGRFSGRQFSNSRSEMNVSTLELGDSALYLCASSLAPGQRYGYTFGSGTRLTVV.

This sequence joins TRBV5-5 and TRBJ1-4; a weak D match, TRBD1 (5 bases). The CDR3 has 15 amino acids. Germline CDR1 is SGHKS and CDR2 is YYEKEE (reference sequence). The V end was cut by 0 bases, the J end by 8 bases, with 14 bases between. CDR3 nucleotides: TGTGCCAGCAGCTTGGAAGGGGCGCATGGGGAAAAACTGTTTTTT. This encodes CASSLEGAHGEKLFF.

The chain couples TRBV5-4 to TRBJ2-7; D may be TRBD1 or TRBD2 (5 bases each). V gave up 2 bases and J gave up 2 bases, with 11 bases separating them. CDR1 is SGHNT and CDR2 is YYREEE in the germline V gene (reference sequence). This CDR3 contains 14 residues. The CDR3 nucleotides are TGTGCCAGCAGCTTTGAGGGGACCGCCTACGAGCAGTACTTC. Protein: CASSFEGTAYEQYF.

This chain connects TRBV5-8 to TRBJ2-7, with unresolved D. The CDR3 extends over 12 amino acids. V was pared by 4 bases and J by 0 bases, with 5 bases between. CDR1 is SGHTS, CDR2 YDEGEE, per germline. The CDR3: CASSGVSYEQYF. The DNA for the CDR3 is TGTGCCAGCAGCGGTGTCTCCTACGAGCAGTACTTC.

The chain carries TRBV28 and TRBJ2-7; 7 bases map to TRBD1. The V gene end was trimmed by 6 bases and the J gene end by 3 bases; junction bases not matched to a gene: 2. CDR1 and CDR2 (germline): MDHEN, SYDVKM. The CDR3 is 12 amino acids. This chain's CDR3 is CASRGTVYEQYF. The CDR3 nucleotides read TGTGCCAGCAGAGGGACAGTCTACGAGCAGTACTTC.

The CDR3 bases are TGTGCCAGTACCCCTTCCGGACCGGGGAAAAAACTGTTTTTT. Residues: CASTPSGPGKKLFF. The V and J genes are TRBV19 and TRBJ1-4; no clear D. V lost 7 bases and J 9 bases, leaving 18 bases between the germline ends. From germline, CDR1 is LNHDA and CDR2 SQIVND (reference sequence). The CDR3 covers 14 residues.